This T cell receptor beta chain is from a study of shared clonotypes between healthy human individuals. Study as a whole: Per-donor plates numbered three CD4 naive, three CD4 memory, two CD8 naive and one CD8 memory. Overall study results and limits: Clonotype sharing across several donors was observed for about 4.8% of naive CD4 clonotypes.

The germline CDR1 and CDR2 sequences are KGHSH and LQKENI. The germline V and J ends were trimmed by 2 bases and 7 bases, with 9 bases remaining between them. The CDR3 covers 13 residues. Deep level was the assay's run setting. Some clones are missing from TCRdb's copy, which holds only in-frame ones; the method was immunoSEQ multiplex PCR. The sample has over a million clones; 78% are singletons. Comment on this clone: Its target is unknown.

This sequence was found in a man aged 18 to 29 in good health. Some clones in this sample may be carry-over from other donors' samples. This chain connects TRBV18 to TRBJ2-1; D is unclear. Material for sequencing was memory CD4+ T cells from PBMCs. Subset: CD45RA-negative fraction. Written as DNA, the CDR3 is TGTGCCAGCTCACCAAATGAGCAAAATGAGCAGTTCTTC. It yields the protein CASSPNEQNEQFF.